A selection of T cell receptor beta chains follows, all from one sample in a study of blood T cells in healthy people across ages. One entry per CDR3 protein, called by TCRdb with MiXCR from the 5' RACE reads. The table has about 1.6 million distinct CDR3 sequences, roughly 32% seen once. The sequenced sample consisted of blood. These TCRs come from a young woman in good health. CDR3s include the opening cysteine and the closing phenylalanine or tryptophan. Fields, in order: V gene, D gene, clone size, J gene, CDR3 protein, CDR3 DNA. The D gene is left open where the match is weak. Size is stated for part of the rows, as once, few or many counts, or as a class when the clone is expanded.

TRBV20-1	-	-	TRBJ1-2	CSAISGVGYTF	TGCAGTGCTATTTCAGGGGTCGGCTACACCTTC
TRBV6-1	-	-	TRBJ2-3	CASSEDGPGDAQYF	TGTGCCAGCAGTGAAGACGGTCCGGGAGATGCGCAGTATTTT
TRBV5-1	-	many	TRBJ2-5	CASSGGLETQYF	TGTGCCAGCAGTGGGGGGCTAGAGACCCAGTACTTC
TRBV29-1	TRBD2	-	TRBJ2-2	CSVSGLAGAGELFF	TGCAGCGTCTCGGGACTAGCGGGAGCCGGGGAGCTGTTTTTT
TRBV6-5	-	-	TRBJ1-2	CASSYGEGSYGYTF	TGTGCCAGCAGTTACGGGGAGGGGAGCTATGGCTACACCTTC
TRBV4-1	-	few	TRBJ2-7	CASSQAPPGDYEQYF	TGCGCCAGCAGCCAAGCCCCCCCGGGAGACTACGAGCAGTACTTC
TRBV7-3	TRBD1	few	TRBJ2-7	CASSSYPPDRAFEQYF	TGTGCCAGCAGCTCTTACCCCCCGGACAGGGCGTTTGAGCAGTACTTC
TRBV3-1	-	-	TRBJ2-3	CASSQSSDITDAQYF	TGTGCCAGCAGCCAATCATCAGACATCACAGATGCGCAGTATTTT
TRBV7-2	-	many	TRBJ2-3	CASSLPSGTTDTQYF	TGTGCCAGCAGCTTACCGAGCGGAACCACAGATACGCAGTATTTT
TRBV7-9	TRBD1	few	TRBJ2-7	CASSLGQGAGYEQYF	TGTGCCAGCAGCTTAGGCCAGGGGGCAGGCTACGAGCAGTACTTC
TRBV5-1	TRBD2	-	TRBJ2-7	CASRPGTSYGEQYF	TGCGCCAGCCGGCCCGGGACTAGTTATGGCGAGCAGTACTTC
TRBV10-3	-	-	TRBJ2-2	CAISESGTTNTGELFF	TGTGCCATCAGTGAGTCTGGGACAACGAACACCGGGGAGCTGTTTTTT
TRBV10-3	-	-	TRBJ2-1	CAIRPARGDFPNEQFF	TGTGCCATCAGACCCGCGAGAGGCGATTTTCCCAATGAGCAGTTCTTC
TRBV9	-	many	TRBJ2-1	CASSSRSGNEQFF	TGTGCCAGCAGCTCCCGATCGGGCAATGAGCAGTTCTTC
TRBV27	-	-	TRBJ2-3	CASSLRGAGGDTQYF	TGTGCCAGCAGTTTAAGGGGGGCCGGGGGAGATACGCAGTATTTT
TRBV20-1	TRBD1	-	TRBJ1-1	CSAGTGRDMNTEAFF	TGCAGTGCCGGGACAGGGCGGGATATGAACACTGAAGCTTTCTTT
TRBV20-1	-	many	TRBJ2-7	CSAPFTYEQYF	TGCAGTGCTCCCTTTACCTACGAGCAGTACTTC
TRBV15	-	-	TRBJ2-3	CATSSPDTQYF	TGTGCCACCAGCTCCCCAGATACGCAGTATTTT
TRBV6-5	-	many	TRBJ2-1	CASSYSRLWARGNEQFF	TGTGCCAGCAGTTACTCCCGTCTGTGGGCGAGGGGGAATGAGCAGTTCTTC
TRBV7-2	-	-	TRBJ1-2	CASSLVRSYGYTF	TGTGCCAGCAGCTTAGTCCGGAGCTATGGCTACACCTTC
TRBV2	-	-	TRBJ2-1	CVSSETSPGYNEQFF	TGTGTCAGCAGTGAAACTAGTCCGGGATACAATGAGCAGTTCTTC
TRBV29-1	TRBD1	many	TRBJ1-2	CSVEPATGGYGYTF	TGCAGCGTTGAACCTGCGACAGGGGGGTATGGCTACACCTTC
TRBV5-1	TRBD1	-	TRBJ2-4	CASSFRTGTSEQYF	TGCGCCAGCAGCTTCAGGACAGGCACCTCAGAGCAGTACTTC
TRBV20-1	TRBD1	-	TRBJ1-1	CSARGGTGDTEAFF	TGCAGTGCTAGGGGAGGGACAGGAGACACTGAAGCTTTCTTT
TRBV20-1	TRBD1	-	TRBJ2-1	CSAPRTGFNEQFF	TGCAGTGCTCCCCGGACAGGCTTTAATGAGCAGTTCTTC
TRBV20-1	TRBD2	many	TRBJ2-7	CSARPPAGGYEQYF	TGCAGTGCTAGGCCCCCGGCGGGGGGCTACGAGCAGTACTTC
TRBV27	TRBD1	-	TRBJ1-2	CASSAGQGYYGYTF	TGTGCCAGCAGTGCTGGACAGGGTTACTATGGCTACACCTTC
TRBV20-1	-	-	TRBJ2-7	CSARDFAWEQYF	TGCAGTGCTAGAGATTTTGCATGGGAGCAGTACTTC
TRBV9	-	few	TRBJ2-5	CASSVGPGIRGQETQYF	TGTGCCAGCAGCGTAGGACCGGGGATAAGGGGCCAAGAGACCCAGTACTTC
TRBV11-1	-	many	TRBJ2-6	CASSPLTSGANVLTF	TGTGCCAGCAGTCCCCTAACCTCTGGGGCCAACGTCCTGACTTTC
TRBV20-1	-	-	TRBJ2-2	CSARDLESRIAGELFF	TGCAGTGCTAGAGATCTAGAGTCACGGATTGCCGGGGAGCTGTTTTTT
TRBV20-1	TRBD2	-	TRBJ2-7	CSATGTSGRASEQYF	TGCAGTGCTACCGGGACTAGCGGGAGGGCCTCAGAGCAGTACTTC
TRBV29-1	TRBD2	many	TRBJ2-5	CSVAVGGETQYF	TGCAGCGTTGCGGTGGGGGGGGAGACCCAGTACTTC
TRBV6-5	-	-	TRBJ1-2	CASSSSKGGYTF	TGTGCCAGCAGTTCCTCCAAAGGAGGCTACACCTTC
TRBV6-1	-	-	TRBJ2-1	CASSDRGGVNEQFF	TGTGCCAGCAGTGATAGGGGGGGTGTGAATGAGCAGTTCTTC
TRBV7-3	TRBD1	-	TRBJ1-1	CASSPGQDGEVFF	TGTGCCAGCAGCCCCGGACAGGATGGTGAGGTTTTCTTT
TRBV18	TRBD1	-	TRBJ2-5	CASSPTGVEETQYF	TGTGCCAGCTCACCAACAGGGGTAGAAGAGACCCAGTACTTC
TRBV12-3/TRBV12-4	TRBD1	many	TRBJ2-3	CASRMGTGSDTQYF	TGTGCCAGCAGAATGGGGACAGGGTCAGATACGCAGTATTTT
TRBV12-3/TRBV12-4	TRBD1	-	TRBJ2-3	CASSHKGAADTQYF	TGTGCCAGCAGTCATAAGGGGGCGGCAGATACGCAGTATTTT
TRBV20-1	-	many	TRBJ2-7	CSATWTRAYEQYF	TGCAGTGCTACCTGGACACGAGCCTACGAGCAGTACTTC
TRBV5-4	-	-	TRBJ2-1	CASSLILTGTFSYNEQFF	TGTGCCAGCAGCCTGATATTAACCGGGACATTCTCCTACAATGAGCAGTTCTTC
TRBV20-1	-	-	TRBJ2-5	CSAKEFEETQYF	TGCAGTGCCAAGGAGTTCGAAGAGACCCAGTACTTC
TRBV5-5	-	-	TRBJ2-7	CASSFRSEWSSYEQYF	TGTGCCAGCAGCTTCCGAAGCGAATGGAGCTCCTACGAGCAGTACTTC
TRBV20-1	-	few	TRBJ2-1	CSADKLDFLRPYNEQFF	TGCAGTGCTGATAAACTAGACTTTCTTAGGCCCTACAATGAGCAGTTCTTC